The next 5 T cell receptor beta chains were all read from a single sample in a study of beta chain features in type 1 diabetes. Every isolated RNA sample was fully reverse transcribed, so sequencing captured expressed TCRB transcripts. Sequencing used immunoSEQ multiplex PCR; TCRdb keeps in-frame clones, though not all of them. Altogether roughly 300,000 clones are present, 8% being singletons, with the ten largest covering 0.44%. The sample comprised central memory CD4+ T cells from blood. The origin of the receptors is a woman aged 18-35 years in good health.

CDR3 nucleotides: TGCGCCAGCAGCTTGGGCCCCAACTCCTACGAGCAGTACTTC. Translating gives CASSLGPNSYEQYF. The gene calls are TRBV5-1 and TRBJ2-7; D ambiguous. Trimming took 0 bases from V and 0 from J, leaving 7 bases between them. Germline V gene lookup returns CDR1 SGHRS and CDR2 YFSETQ. The CDR3 is 14 amino acids.

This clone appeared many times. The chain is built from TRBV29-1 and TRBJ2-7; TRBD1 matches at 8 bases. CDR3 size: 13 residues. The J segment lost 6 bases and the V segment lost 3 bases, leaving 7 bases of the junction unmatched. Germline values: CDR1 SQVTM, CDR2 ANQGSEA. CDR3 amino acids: CSVDTQGAGEQYF. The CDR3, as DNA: TGCAGCGTTGACACCCAGGGGGCAGGCGAGCAGTACTTC.

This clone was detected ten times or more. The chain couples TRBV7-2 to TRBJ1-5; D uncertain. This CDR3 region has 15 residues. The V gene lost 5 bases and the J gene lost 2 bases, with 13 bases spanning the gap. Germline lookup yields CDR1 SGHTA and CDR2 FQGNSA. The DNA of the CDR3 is TGTGCCAGCAGCGCGGACGGTGGGGGCAATCAGCCCCAGCATTTT. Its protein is CASSADGGGNQPQHF.

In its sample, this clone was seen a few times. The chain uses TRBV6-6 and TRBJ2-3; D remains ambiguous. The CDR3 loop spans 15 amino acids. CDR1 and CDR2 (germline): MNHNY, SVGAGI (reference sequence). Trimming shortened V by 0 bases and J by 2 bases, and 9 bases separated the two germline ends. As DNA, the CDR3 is TGTGCCAGCAGTTACTCGGGGTTTTCCACAGATACGCAGTATTTT. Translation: CASSYSGFSTDTQYF.

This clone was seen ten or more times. In nucleotides, the CDR3 is TGTGCCAGTAGCGGACTAGGTGTCACCGGGGAGCTGTTTTTT. Translation gives CASSGLGVTGELFF. The rearrangement links TRBV19 to TRBJ2-2; 7 bases fit TRBD2. Germline-derived CDR1 and CDR2 are LNHDA and SQIVND (reference sequence). The CDR3 sequence is 14 residues long. V shed 6 bases and J 4 bases; nucleotides not matched to a gene: 5.